This is a list of T cell receptor beta chains from one sample in a study of T cell responses to AZD1222 COVID-19 vaccine. The assay was immunoSEQ multiplex PCR, and TCRdb's table has in-frame clones only and misses some. The data hold under 150,000 clones, with more than 85% observed a single time. Sequenced material: peripheral blood, taken on day 0 of AZD1222 vaccination. These receptors all stem from an adult in good health. The CDR3 runs from the conserved cysteine through the conserved F or W. Fields, in order: clone size, D gene, V gene, CDR3 length, J gene, CDR3 protein, CDR3 DNA. The D gene is left open where the match is weak. Expanded clones are given a class, and other clones once, few, many or no size at all.

once	.	TRBV18	16	TRBJ1-4	CASSHGQGFGNEKLFF	TGTGCCAGCTCGCACGGGCAGGGATTTGGGAATGAAAAACTGTTTTTT
.	TRBD1	TRBV24-1	17	TRBJ1-4	CATSAPGQGITNEKLFF	TGTGCCACCAGTGCCCCGGGACAGGGGATAACTAATGAAAAACTGTTTTTT
.	.	TRBV12-5	15	TRBJ2-2	CASGHTGLNTGELFF	TGTGCTAGTGGCCATACAGGGCTAAACACCGGGGAGCTGTTTTTT
.	TRBD1	TRBV3-1/TRBV3-2	14	TRBJ1-6	CASSRTGDNSPLHF	TGTGCCAGCAGCCGAACAGGGGATAATTCACCCCTCCACTTT
.	.	TRBV3-1/TRBV3-2	14	TRBJ1-5	CASSQRRANQPQHF	TGTGCCAGCAGCCAGCGAAGGGCTAATCAGCCCCAGCATTTT
.	.	TRBV4-1	15	TRBJ2-7	CASSQEMREGSEQYF	TGCGCCAGCAGCCAGGAGATGCGGGAAGGATCCGAGCAGTACTTC
.	TRBD2	TRBV23-1	14	TRBJ2-1	CASSLSGAYNEQFF	TGCGCCAGCAGTCTTAGCGGGGCCTACAATGAGCAGTTCTTC
.	.	TRBV6-2/TRBV6-3	15	TRBJ2-1	CASSSQRVPYNEQFF	TGTGCCAGCAGTTCCCAGCGGGTTCCTTACAATGAGCAGTTCTTC
.	.	TRBV5-4	16	TRBJ1-1	CASSLGRGALATEAFF	TGTGCCAGCAGCCTGGGGCGGGGGGCCTTGGCCACTGAAGCTTTCTTT
.	.	TRBV19	11	TRBJ2-7	CASSTGDEQYF	TGTGCCAGTAGTACAGGGGACGAGCAGTACTTC
many	.	TRBV7-2	15	TRBJ2-3	CASSPLVSSTDTQYF	TGTGCCAGCAGCCCCCTTGTTTCTAGCACAGATACGCAGTATTTT
.	TRBD2	TRBV27	15	TRBJ2-1	CASSLAGGLYSEQFF	TGTGCCAGCAGCCTCGCGGGAGGGCTATATAGTGAGCAGTTCTTC
.	.	TRBV2	11	TRBJ1-3	CASSNSNTIYF	TGTGCCAGCAGTAACAGCAACACCATATATTTT
.	.	TRBV7-9	14	TRBJ2-7	CASSPVRGAYEQYF	TGTGCCAGCAGCCCCGTGCGGGGAGCCTACGAGCAGTACTTC
.	.	TRBV30	13	TRBJ1-2	CAWMKSQDYGYTF	TGTGCCTGGATGAAAAGCCAGGACTATGGCTACACCTTC
.	.	TRBV7-6	16	TRBJ1-3	CASIQGQGYSGNTIYF	TGTGCCAGTATACAAGGGCAGGGCTACTCTGGAAACACCATATATTTT
.	.	TRBV7-8	13	TRBJ1-3	CASSQPPGNTIYF	TGTGCCAGCAGCCAACCCCCTGGAAACACCATATATTTT
.	.	TRBV3-1/TRBV3-2	11	TRBJ2-4	CASSQDRDQHF	TGTGCCAGCAGCCAGGATCGGGACCAACACTTC
.	TRBD2	TRBV7-9	14	TRBJ2-3	CASGTSLSTDTQYF	TGTGCCAGCGGGACTAGCTTGAGCACAGATACGCAGTATTTT
.	.	TRBV4-2	14	TRBJ2-5	CASSQVGSQETQYF	TGTGCCAGCAGCCAAGTAGGAAGCCAAGAGACCCAGTACTTC
.	TRBD2	TRBV10-1	16	TRBJ2-5	CASSESGLAGTGTQYF	TGCGCCAGCAGTGAGTCCGGACTAGCGGGGACGGGGACCCAGTACTTC
.	.	TRBV12-3/TRBV12-4	13	TRBJ1-1	CASSLLGVWVAFF	TGTGCCAGCAGTTTGCTGGGGGTTTGGGTAGCTTTCTTT
.	.	TRBV4-3	16	TRBJ2-3	CASSQEGDWAGNTQYF	TGCGCCAGCAGCCAAGAAGGGGACTGGGCGGGAAATACGCAGTATTTT
.	.	TRBV27	17	TRBJ1-5	CASSLRSEGRSNQPQHF	TGTGCCAGCAGTTTAAGGTCGGAGGGCCGAAGCAATCAGCCCCAGCATTTT
.	.	TRBV11-2	14	TRBJ1-6	CASSLALEGSPLHF	TGTGCCAGCAGCTTAGCCTTGGAGGGTTCACCCCTCCACTTT
.	.	TRBV5-1	16	TRBJ2-1	CASSLPQGPGGDEQFF	TGCGCCAGCAGCTTGCCCCAGGGGCCTGGAGGGGATGAGCAGTTCTTC
.	.	TRBV11-2	17	TRBJ1-4	CASSPGRGRGQDEKLFF	TGTGCCAGCAGCCCTGGACGGGGAAGGGGCCAGGATGAAAAACTGTTTTTT
.	TRBD1	TRBV5-8	13	TRBJ1-6	CASSQTGFSPLHF	TGTGCCAGCAGCCAGACAGGGTTCTCACCCCTCCACTTT
.	TRBD1	TRBV27	15	TRBJ1-5	CASSLHQGADQPQHF	TGTGCCAGCAGTTTACATCAGGGGGCAGATCAGCCCCAGCATTTT
once	.	TRBV29-1	12	TRBJ2-7	CSVRQNSYEQYF	TGCAGCGTTCGACAGAACTCCTACGAGCAGTACTTC
.	TRBD1	TRBV6-2/TRBV6-3	17	TRBJ1-2	CASSPGTGGFGSYGYTF	TGTGCCAGCAGCCCCGGGACAGGGGGCTTCGGGTCCTATGGCTACACCTTC
.	.	TRBV18	15	TRBJ1-3	CASSPQQHSGNTIYF	TGTGCCAGCTCACCACAACAGCACTCTGGAAACACCATATATTTT
.	TRBD1	TRBV28	14	TRBJ1-2	CASSSAGTGAGYTF	TGTGCCAGCAGCTCGGCGGGGACAGGGGCTGGCTACACCTTC
.	.	TRBV2	17	TRBJ1-5	CASSGPLGRKSNQPQHF	TGTGCCAGCAGTGGGCCGCTTGGCAGAAAGAGCAATCAGCCCCAGCATTTT
.	.	TRBV7-3	13	TRBJ2-5	CASSSYQEQTQYF	TGTGCCAGCAGCTCTTATCAGGAACAGACCCAGTACTTC
.	.	TRBV7-9	14	TRBJ2-7	CASSVDIGGHEQYF	TGTGCCAGCAGCGTAGATATCGGGGGCCACGAGCAGTACTTC
few	TRBD1	TRBV6-6	16	TRBJ1-1	CASSFDRGMVNTEAFF	TGTGCCAGCAGCTTCGACAGGGGAATGGTGAACACTGAAGCTTTCTTT
.	.	TRBV9	15	TRBJ2-1	CASSVGGGPYNEQFF	TGTGCCAGCAGCGTAGGAGGGGGGCCCTACAATGAGCAGTTCTTC
.	.	TRBV5-1	16	TRBJ2-1	CASSLAVGTGYNEQFF	TGCGCCAGCAGCTTGGCCGTGGGTACTGGGTACAATGAGCAGTTCTTC
.	.	TRBV3-1/TRBV3-2	14	TRBJ2-7	CASSPPSGGVEQYF	TGTGCCAGCAGCCCCCCTAGTGGGGGAGTGGAGCAGTACTTC
once	.	TRBV9	14	TRBJ2-1	CASSVGGSYNEQFF	TGTGCCAGCAGCGTAGGCGGATCCTACAATGAGCAGTTCTTC
.	.	TRBV7-2	15	TRBJ2-7	CASSLGLLNSYEQYF	TGTGCCAGCAGCTTAGGACTACTTAACTCCTACGAGCAGTACTTC
once	.	TRBV7-9	13	TRBJ1-1	CASSDRLNTEAFF	TGTGCCAGCAGCGATCGGTTGAACACTGAAGCTTTCTTT
once	.	TRBV19	14	TRBJ1-4	CASSIPEAAEKLFF	TGTGCCAGTAGTATTCCTGAGGCAGCTGAAAAACTGTTTTTT
.	.	TRBV15	13	TRBJ2-1	CATSRDPGDEQFF	TGTGCCACCAGCAGAGACCCCGGAGATGAGCAGTTCTTC
.	TRBD1	TRBV5-6	15	TRBJ1-2	CASSYSGTGFYGYTF	TGTGCCAGCAGCTATTCCGGGACAGGGTTCTATGGCTACACCTTC
.	.	TRBV4-1	14	TRBJ2-1	CASSRGTVYNEQFF	TGCGCCAGCAGCCGCGGGACGGTCTACAATGAGCAGTTCTTC
.	.	TRBV9	15	TRBJ2-6	CASSVTGPGANVLTF	TGTGCCAGCAGCGTAACAGGGCCTGGGGCCAACGTCCTGACTTTC